This T cell receptor beta chain emerged from a study of blood T cell repertoires in COVID-19. Looking at the study overall: Donors in the United States, Italy and Spain gave samples during acute or convalescent COVID-19. In each case, the material was cDNA or gDNA derived from T cells, B-cell-depleted T cells, or PBMCs.

The assay was immunoSEQ multiplex PCR, and TCRdb's table has in-frame clones only and misses some. The sample contains more than 90,000 clones, approximately 81% of which appear only once. This CDR3 comprises 16 residues. From germline, CDR1 is LNHDA and CDR2 SQIVND (reference sequence). Losses at the gene ends were 3 bases for V and 0 bases for J; bases not matched to a gene: 0. The sequenced sample consisted of peripheral blood. The source is a woman between 70 and 85 years old with active or convalescent COVID-19. The J gene is TRBJ2-4, the V gene TRBV19, with 12 bases matching TRBD2. CDR3 loop: CASSMGLAGAKNIQYF. The CDR3 nucleotides read TGTGCCAGTAGTATGGGACTAGCGGGAGCCAAAAACATTCAGTACTTC.